These T cell receptor beta chains were read from a single sample in a study of T cell responses to AZD1222 COVID-19 vaccine. Libraries were prepared by immunoSEQ multiplex PCR; TCRdb keeps only in-frame clonotypes and omits some of them. The sample includes 40,000 to 45,000 clones, approximately 86% of them seen just once. Sequenced here: peripheral blood, sampled on day 0 of AZD1222 vaccination. Receptors originate from an adult in good health. CDR3s include the opening cysteine and the closing phenylalanine or tryptophan. Fields, in order: clone size, V gene, J gene, D gene, CDR3 protein, CDR3 DNA. D genes are given only for firm matches. The size field is filled for only some rows; it gives once, few, many or a size class.

size: once; V: TRBV18; J: TRBJ2-7; D: .; CDR3: CASSPNAESYEQYF; DNA: TGTGCCAGCTCACCAAATGCAGAATCTTACGAGCAGTACTTC
size: .; V: TRBV3-1/TRBV3-2; J: TRBJ2-5; D: .; CDR3: CASRLGAQETQYF; DNA: TGTGCCAGCAGGCTGGGGGCCCAAGAGACCCAGTACTTC
size: .; V: TRBV6-6; J: TRBJ1-2; D: .; CDR3: CASTYQAGDNYGYTF; DNA: TGTGCCAGCACCTACCAGGCAGGGGATAACTATGGCTACACCTTC
size: .; V: TRBV15; J: TRBJ1-1; D: .; CDR3: CATSRDKGLNTEAFF; DNA: TGTGCCACCAGCAGAGATAAGGGGCTTAATACTGAAGCTTTCTTT
size: .; V: TRBV20-1; J: TRBJ2-1; D: TRBD2; CDR3: CSASDGASGLYNEQFF; DNA: TGCAGTGCTAGTGATGGGGCTAGCGGGTTATACAATGAGCAGTTCTTC
size: once; V: TRBV11-2; J: TRBJ1-3; D: .; CDR3: CASSPRSSGNTIYF; DNA: TGTGCCAGCAGCCCACGGAGTTCTGGAAACACCATATATTTT
size: .; V: TRBV19; J: TRBJ1-3; D: .; CDR3: CASSMVGNSGTNSGNTIYF; DNA: TGTGCCAGTAGTATGGTGGGTAATTCTGGGACAAACTCTGGAAACACCATATATTTT
size: .; V: TRBV2; J: TRBJ1-2; D: .; CDR3: CASSPSTENYGYTF; DNA: TGTGCCAGCAGCCCCAGCACAGAGAACTATGGCTACACCTTC
size: .; V: TRBV20-1; J: TRBJ1-3; D: .; CDR3: CALRSGNTIYF; DNA: TGCGCTTTACGCTCTGGAAACACCATATATTTT
size: once; V: TRBV18; J: TRBJ2-1; D: TRBD2; CDR3: CASSPRRRGGLNEQFF; DNA: TGTGCCAGCTCACCACGGCGGCGGGGGGGGTTGAATGAGCAGTTCTTC
size: .; V: TRBV7-9; J: TRBJ2-2; D: .; CDR3: CVGGRDTGELFF; DNA: TGTGTAGGGGGAAGGGACACCGGGGAGCTGTTTTTT
size: .; V: TRBV28; J: TRBJ2-1; D: TRBD2; CDR3: CASSFLREGSNEQFF; DNA: TGTGCCAGCAGTTTCTTGCGGGAGGGCAGCAATGAGCAGTTCTTC
size: once; V: TRBV9; J: TRBJ2-7; D: TRBD2; CDR3: CASSVGAGGNYEQYF; DNA: TGTGCCAGCAGCGTAGGAGCGGGAGGGAACTACGAGCAGTACTTC
size: .; V: TRBV19; J: TRBJ2-1; D: .; CDR3: CASRPRDKYNEQFF; DNA: TGTGCCAGTAGACCCCGGGACAAGTACAATGAGCAGTTCTTC
size: .; V: TRBV4-2; J: TRBJ2-1; D: TRBD2; CDR3: CASRPLAGVGYNEQFF; DNA: TGTGCCAGCAGGCCCTTAGCGGGAGTAGGTTACAATGAGCAGTTCTTC
size: .; V: TRBV5-8; J: TRBJ1-6; D: .; CDR3: CASSWATLQDRPLHF; DNA: TGTGCCAGCAGCTGGGCTACCCTGCAAGACCGACCCCTCCACTTT
size: .; V: TRBV24-1; J: TRBJ2-1; D: .; CDR3: CATSLEYNEQFF; DNA: TGTGCCACCTCACTCGAATACAATGAGCAGTTCTTC
size: .; V: TRBV28; J: TRBJ1-2; D: .; CDR3: CASSLSWAGYTF; DNA: TGTGCCAGCAGTTTATCTTGGGCTGGCTACACCTTC
size: .; V: TRBV4-3; J: TRBJ1-5; D: .; CDR3: CASSQDWSRGSNQPQHF; DNA: TGCGCCAGCAGCCAAGACTGGTCCAGGGGCTCCAATCAGCCCCAGCATTTT
size: .; V: TRBV18; J: TRBJ2-7; D: .; CDR3: CASSPAGYEQYF; DNA: TGTGCCAGCTCACCCGCGGGGTACGAGCAGTACTTC
size: .; V: TRBV5-6; J: TRBJ2-2; D: .; CDR3: CASSLPGENTGELFF; DNA: TGTGCCAGCAGCTTGCCAGGGGAGAACACCGGGGAGCTGTTTTTT
size: .; V: TRBV19; J: TRBJ2-1; D: TRBD2; CDR3: CASSRLAGVPYNEQFF; DNA: TGTGCCAGTAGTAGACTAGCGGGGGTCCCCTACAATGAGCAGTTCTTC
size: .; V: TRBV11-1; J: TRBJ2-2; D: TRBD2; CDR3: CASSFSSGGAPGELFF; DNA: TGTGCCAGCAGCTTCTCTAGCGGGGGGGCTCCCGGGGAGCTGTTTTTT
size: .; V: TRBV19; J: TRBJ1-5; D: TRBD1; CDR3: CASSIGTGGFGQPQHF; DNA: TGTGCCAGTAGTATCGGGACAGGGGGCTTCGGTCAGCCCCAGCATTTT
size: .; V: TRBV18; J: TRBJ2-2; D: .; CDR3: CASFRTSSDTGELFF; DNA: TGTGCCAGCTTTCGAACTTCGTCGGACACCGGGGAGCTGTTTTTT
size: .; V: TRBV19; J: TRBJ2-3; D: .; CDR3: CASSPGSRDTQYF; DNA: TGTGCCAGTAGTCCGGGGTCTAGGGATACGCAGTATTTT
size: .; V: TRBV4-3; J: TRBJ2-1; D: TRBD1; CDR3: CASSQRDRDNEQFF; DNA: TGCGCCAGCAGCCAGAGAGACAGGGACAATGAGCAGTTCTTC
size: .; V: TRBV5-4; J: TRBJ2-5; D: TRBD1; CDR3: CASSSRDSKETQYF; DNA: TGTGCCAGCAGCAGCCGGGACAGTAAAGAGACCCAGTACTTC
size: once; V: TRBV11-1; J: TRBJ2-1; D: TRBD1; CDR3: CASSLAPGQGSEQFF; DNA: TGTGCCAGCAGCTTAGCACCGGGACAGGGGTCCGAGCAGTTCTTC
size: .; V: TRBV3-1/TRBV3-2; J: TRBJ1-1; D: TRBD1; CDR3: CASSPRDRDGTEAFF; DNA: TGTGCCAGCAGCCCCCGGGACAGGGATGGAACTGAAGCTTTCTTT
size: .; V: TRBV10-3; J: TRBJ1-6; D: .; CDR3: CAISESVKSPLHF; DNA: TGTGCCATCAGTGAGTCTGTGAAGTCACCCCTCCACTTT
size: .; V: TRBV5-1; J: TRBJ1-1; D: TRBD1; CDR3: CASRHLQGALNTEAFF; DNA: TGCGCCAGCAGACATCTACAGGGGGCTTTGAACACTGAAGCTTTCTTT
size: .; V: TRBV9; J: TRBJ2-5; D: .; CDR3: CASSVGVAQRETQYF; DNA: TGTGCCAGCAGCGTAGGGGTGGCCCAACGGGAGACCCAGTACTTC
size: .; V: TRBV5-4; J: TRBJ1-1; D: TRBD1; CDR3: CASSGPDRVDTEAFF; DNA: TGTGCCAGCAGCGGCCCGGACAGGGTCGACACTGAAGCTTTCTTT
size: .; V: TRBV5-5; J: TRBJ1-5; D: TRBD1; CDR3: CASSSLTGQHF; DNA: TGTGCCAGCAGCTCCCTGACAGGGCAGCATTTT
size: .; V: TRBV2; J: TRBJ1-1; D: .; CDR3: CASNPVGGTEAFF; DNA: TGTGCCAGCAACCCCGTGGGGGGGACTGAAGCTTTCTTT
size: .; V: TRBV2; J: TRBJ2-1; D: .; CDR3: CASSEAGRYNEQFF; DNA: TGTGCCAGCAGTGAGGCAGGGAGATACAATGAGCAGTTCTTC
size: .; V: TRBV7-9; J: TRBJ2-7; D: .; CDR3: CASSGGLAPYEQYF; DNA: TGTGCCAGCAGCGGGGGACTCGCCCCCTACGAGCAGTACTTC
size: .; V: TRBV10-1; J: TRBJ1-1; D: TRBD1; CDR3: CASRTGLNTEAFF; DNA: TGCGCCAGCAGGACAGGGCTGAACACTGAAGCTTTCTTT
size: .; V: TRBV4-1; J: TRBJ1-1; D: .; CDR3: CASSQGGGGAEAFF; DNA: TGCGCCAGCAGCCAGGGGGGTGGAGGTGCTGAAGCTTTCTTT
size: .; V: TRBV14; J: TRBJ2-1; D: .; CDR3: CASSQDGIATNEQFF; DNA: TGTGCCAGCAGCCAAGATGGAATAGCCACTAATGAGCAGTTCTTC
size: .; V: TRBV5-1; J: TRBJ2-5; D: .; CDR3: CASSSRRQGPTRSETQYF; DNA: TGCGCCAGCAGCTCCCGGAGGCAGGGACCAACCCGCTCGGAGACCCAGTACTTC
size: .; V: TRBV3-1/TRBV3-2; J: TRBJ2-1; D: .; CDR3: CASSQGLFNEQFF; DNA: TGTGCCAGCAGCCAAGGACTATTCAATGAGCAGTTCTTC
size: .; V: TRBV10-3; J: TRBJ2-3; D: TRBD2; CDR3: CAITRTSGRTDTQYF; DNA: TGTGCCATCACCAGAACTAGCGGGAGGACAGATACGCAGTATTTT
size: once; V: TRBV30; J: TRBJ2-1; D: TRBD1; CDR3: CAWSLRTGIAYNEQFF; DNA: TGTGCCTGGAGCCTTCGGACAGGGATAGCCTACAATGAGCAGTTCTTC
size: .; V: TRBV27; J: TRBJ2-6; D: .; CDR3: CASRAQPRVVGANVLTF; DNA: TGTGCCAGCAGGGCTCAACCGAGGGTCGTGGGGGCCAACGTCCTGACTTTC
size: .; V: TRBV11-2; J: TRBJ1-2; D: TRBD1; CDR3: CASTRPKTGWNGYTF; DNA: TGTGCCAGCACCCGACCCAAGACAGGGTGGAATGGCTACACCTTC
size: once; V: TRBV7-2; J: TRBJ2-3; D: .; CDR3: CASSLRQGGTDTQYF; DNA: TGTGCCAGCAGCCTCCGACAGGGAGGGACAGATACGCAGTATTTT
size: .; V: TRBV30; J: TRBJ1-4; D: .; CDR3: CAWNDNEKLFF; DNA: TGTGCCTGGAATGATAATGAAAAACTGTTTTTT